This TCR beta chain was sequenced during a study of T cells in Graves' hyperthyroidism and ophthalmopathy. Among the patients, aged 18 to 65, hyperthyroidism was newly diagnosed and had lasted under 2 months. From germline, CDR1 is MDHEN and CDR2 SYDVKM. J lost 4 bases, V lost 6 bases, and 8 bases had no gene match. The CDR3 spans 15 residues. This clonotype was recorded once. What it binds is unknown. It may be a read error: a sequence one base away is much more abundant. The study's findings and limits: Median prediction lead before ophthalmopathy onset was six to eight months with the model. The majority of expanded thyroid clonotypes above 0.001 also appeared in blood.

From RNA transcripts, TCR beta CDR3 regions were amplified. Initially, a first-round RT-PCR of the TCR CDR3 employed the HTBI primer set. TCRdb processed the multiplex PCR reads anew with MiXCR; each CDR3 protein has one entry. The sample includes hundreds of thousands of distinct CDR3 sequences, 15% to 20% of them seen just once. Material for sequencing was blood. The sequence was collected from a woman aged 18-30 years with Graves' hyperthyroidism. The gene calls are TRBV28 and TRBJ2-1, with 8 bases lining up with TRBD2. This CDR3 reads CASRLTTGGYNEQFF. The CDR3 DNA sequence: TGTGCCAGCAGGTTAACTACGGGGGGGTACAATGAGCAGTTCTTC.